These T cell receptor beta chains were read from a single sample in a study of cytomegalovirus exposure and HLA in healthy donors. The table came from immunoSEQ multiplex PCR; TCRdb's copy has only in-frame clones and leaves some out. The sample has over 150,000 clones; 65% to 85% are singletons. Sequencing was performed on PBMCs. These TCRs come from a woman aged 25 to 45 in good health and CMV-seronegative. The CDR3 runs from the conserved cysteine through the conserved F or W.

V: TRBV4-1
J: TRBJ2-7
CDR3: CASSQEKSAGTSGYPLMGEQYF

V: TRBV5-1
J: TRBJ2-1
CDR3: CASSPTGGSLEQFF

V: TRBV5-1
J: TRBJ2-2
CDR3: CASSSERGELFF

V: TRBV6-5
J: TRBJ2-7
CDR3: CASSYSTGTVIYEQYF

V: TRBV18
J: TRBJ1-2
CDR3: CASSPPSNRGSRGYTF

V: TRBV11-2
J: TRBJ1-6
CDR3: CASSLFGGDSYNSPLHF

V: TRBV5-4
J: TRBJ2-3
CDR3: CASSSYHRTQYF

V: TRBV6-1
J: TRBJ2-3
CDR3: CASSEGGDTQYF

V: TRBV9
J: TRBJ1-5
CDR3: CASSLGLSQPQHF

V: TRBV18
J: TRBJ1-5
CDR3: CASSPITGSNQPQHF

V: TRBV27
J: TRBJ1-6
CDR3: CASSFRNGGEGRVSYNSPLHF

V: TRBV5-1
J: TRBJ2-3
CDR3: CASSPVGGGTDTQYF

V: TRBV7-3
J: TRBJ2-2
CDR3: CSSRGPGGELFF

V: TRBV29-1
J: TRBJ2-3
CDR3: CSVTSGTDTQYF

V: TRBV6-5
J: TRBJ2-7
CDR3: CASSYQDRDREQYF

V: TRBV5-1
J: TRBJ2-1
CDR3: CASRGTGGRNYNEQFF

V: TRBV5-1
J: TRBJ2-5
CDR3: CASSDGSGIQETQYF

V: TRBV27
J: TRBJ1-2
CDR3: CASSLISREGPQSYTF

V: TRBV4-2
J: TRBJ2-5
CDR3: CARRGDRAYF

V: TRBV27
J: TRBJ2-7
CDR3: CASSLLQGYEQYF

V: TRBV19
J: TRBJ2-1
CDR3: CASSLKSRDWPNEQFF

V: TRBV11-3
J: TRBJ1-1
CDR3: CASSRDRGSPEAFF

V: TRBV7-9
J: TRBJ1-2
CDR3: CASRPTGNYGYTF

V: TRBV19
J: TRBJ2-5
CDR3: CASSISPNGVWETQYF

V: TRBV7-2
J: TRBJ1-2
CDR3: CASSLEDRTNYGYTF

V: TRBV7-2
J: TRBJ2-5
CDR3: CASSLGRDSKTQYF

V: TRBV7-8
J: TRBJ2-7
CDR3: CASSLRDRGHEQYF

V: TRBV5-1
J: TRBJ2-3
CDR3: CASSQLTSGSQITQYF

V: TRBV30
J: TRBJ2-7
CDR3: CACAPGLSYEQYF

V: TRBV2
J: TRBJ1-1
CDR3: CASRGGGMTEAFF

V: TRBV7-2
J: TRBJ2-2
CDR3: CASSRARGGELFF

V: TRBV5-1
J: TRBJ2-3
CDR3: CASSFGQGGPDTQYF

V: TRBV5-1
J: TRBJ2-1
CDR3: CASSLGGTRSYNEQFF

V: TRBV18
J: TRBJ1-1
CDR3: CASSPRAVANTEAFF

V: TRBV7-9
J: TRBJ1-1
CDR3: CASSPTDGGAAFF

V: TRBV5-6
J: TRBJ2-5
CDR3: CASSLIGGIAGDETQYF

V: TRBV30
J: TRBJ2-1
CDR3: CAWSVGLAGGLGKFF

V: TRBV19
J: TRBJ2-3
CDR3: CASTRVTGTDTQYF

V: TRBV29-1
J: TRBJ2-3
CDR3: CSVERLAGATDTQYF

V: TRBV4-1
J: TRBJ1-2
CDR3: CASSRTGSNYGYTF

V: TRBV6-5
J: TRBJ1-6
CDR3: CASSYSDGLGSPLHF

V: TRBV19
J: TRBJ2-2
CDR3: CASTQGVAGEIGELFF